What follows are 9 T cell receptor beta chains derived from one specimen sequenced in a study of T cell responses to AZD1222 COVID-19 vaccine. Sequencing used immunoSEQ multiplex PCR; TCRdb keeps in-frame clones, though not all of them. The sample has around 140,000 clones, around 93% seen once. This specimen consisted of peripheral blood, obtained on day 0 of AZD1222 vaccination. The receptors originated from an adult in good health.

There are a few counts of this clone. The chain uses TRBV7-9 and TRBJ1-3; D gene ambiguous. Trimming removed 1 base from V and 7 bases from J, with 11 bases in between. This CDR3 region has 14 residues. CDR1 SEHNR and CDR2 FQNEAQ come from the germline V gene (reference sequence). The CDR3 region has the DNA TGTGCCAGCAGCTTAGATCGAGGACTGAACACCATATATTTT. This translates into CASSLDRGLNTIYF.

The rearrangement links TRBV28 to TRBJ1-1; TRBD1 is a possible D gene (6 bases). Germline V lookup: CDR1 MDHEN, CDR2 SYDVKM. With 3 bases removed from V and 4 bases from J, the gap between germline ends came to 15 bases. The CDR3 is made up of 15 amino acids. Here the CDR3 DNA reads TGTGCCAGCAGTTTCAGGGGCGGGTGGAGCACTGAAGCTTTCTTT. Translating gives CASSFRGGWSTEAFF.

J is TRBJ1-2 and V is TRBV23-1, with 8 positions matching TRBD1. TRBV23-1 is assigned to the ORF class and has an uncertain function. With 3 bases clipped from V and 6 bases from J, the junction kept 3 bases outside the gene matches. The CDR3 has 13 residues. The CDR3 sequence: CASSQDREDGYTF. As DNA, the CDR3 is TGCGCCAGCAGTCAGGACAGGGAGGATGGCTACACCTTC.

The CDR3 region is CASSAGTARFYEQYF. DNA for the CDR3: TGTGCCAGCAGCGCCGGGACAGCCCGATTCTACGAGCAGTACTTC. The chain combines TRBV2 with TRBJ2-7; 7 bases are shared with TRBD1. CDR1 is SNHLY and CDR2 is FYNNEI in the germline V gene. The CDR3 spans 15 residues. J gave up 3 bases and V 6 bases, and 11 bases lay outside the gene matches.

The V and J genes are TRBV5-4 and TRBJ2-2, with D possibly matching TRBD1 (6 bases). CDR1 SGHNT and CDR2 YYREEE come from the germline V gene (reference sequence). Between the trimmed V and J ends, which lost 4 bases and 4 bases, there was a span of 11 bases. CDR3 size: 14 residues. The chain's CDR3 is CASSPGVSTGELFF. The CDR3 DNA is TGTGCCAGCAGCCCAGGGGTGTCCACCGGGGAGCTGTTTTTT.

This clone was counted only a few times. This chain connects TRBV15 to TRBJ2-3; no reliable D call. V was trimmed by 3 bases and J by 3 bases, leaving 4 bases between them. The CDR3 sequence is 12 residues long. Per germline, CDR1 LNHNV and CDR2 YYDKDF (reference sequence). CDR3 in amino acids: CATSRLTDTQYF. The DNA for the CDR3 is TGTGCCACCAGCAGGCTAACAGATACGCAGTATTTT.

The table lists this clone with a count of one. This chain joins TRBV19 and TRBJ1-5; tentatively, D is TRBD1 (6 bases). The V end was cut by 5 bases, the J end by 3 bases, with 11 bases between. CDR3 size: 14 residues. Germline CDR1 LNHDA, CDR2 SQIVND (reference sequence). The CDR3 bases are TGTGCCAGTAGTGGACAGATTATCAATCAGCCCCAGCATTTT. It translates to CASSGQIINQPQHF.

J is TRBJ1-2 and V is TRBV6-1, with 7 nucleotides matching TRBD1. Looked up from germline, CDR1 is MNHNS and CDR2 is SASEGT. V lost 1 base and J lost 8; bases outside the gene matches: 7. CDR3 size: 14 residues. The CDR3 sequence: CASSEGQGGSGYTF. CDR3 sequence (DNA): TGTGCCAGCAGTGAAGGACAGGGAGGGTCGGGCTACACCTTC.

The chain joins TRBV7-2 to TRBJ2-5; perhaps TRBD1 as D (6 bases). The ends were cut back, 4 bases at V and 3 bases at J, with 9 bases in the middle. CDR1 and CDR2 from the germline V gene are SGHTA and FQGNSA. The length of the CDR3 is 13 residues. CDR3 in DNA: TGTGCCAGCAGCTCCCAGGGGAAAGAGACCCAGTACTTC. Amino acid sequence: CASSSQGKETQYF.